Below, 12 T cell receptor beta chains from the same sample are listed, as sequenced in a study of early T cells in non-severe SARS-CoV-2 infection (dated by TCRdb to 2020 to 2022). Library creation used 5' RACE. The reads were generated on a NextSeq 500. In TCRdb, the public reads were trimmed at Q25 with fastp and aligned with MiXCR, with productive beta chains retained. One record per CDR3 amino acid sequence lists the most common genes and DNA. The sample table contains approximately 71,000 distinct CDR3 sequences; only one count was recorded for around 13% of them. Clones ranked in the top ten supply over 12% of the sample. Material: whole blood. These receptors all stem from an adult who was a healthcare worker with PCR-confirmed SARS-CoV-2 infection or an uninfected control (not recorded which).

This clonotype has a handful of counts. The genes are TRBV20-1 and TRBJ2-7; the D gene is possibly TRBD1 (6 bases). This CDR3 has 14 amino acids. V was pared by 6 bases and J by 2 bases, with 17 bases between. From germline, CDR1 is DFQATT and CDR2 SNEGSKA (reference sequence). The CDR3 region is CSAAGTKSTYEQYF. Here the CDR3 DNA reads TGCAGTGCAGCCGGGACAAAAAGTACCTACGAGCAGTACTTC.

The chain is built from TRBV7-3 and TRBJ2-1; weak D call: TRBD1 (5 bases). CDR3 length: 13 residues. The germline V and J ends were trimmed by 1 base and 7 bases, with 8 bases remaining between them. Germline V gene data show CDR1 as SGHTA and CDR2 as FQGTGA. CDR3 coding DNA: TGTGCCAGCAGCTTAATGCCAGGGAATGAGCAGTTCTTC. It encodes CASSLMPGNEQFF.

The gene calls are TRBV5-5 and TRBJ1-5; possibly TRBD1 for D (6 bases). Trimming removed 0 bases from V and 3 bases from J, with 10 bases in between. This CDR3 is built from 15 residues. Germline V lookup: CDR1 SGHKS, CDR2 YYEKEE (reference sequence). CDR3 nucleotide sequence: TGTGCCAGCAGCTTGGGCAGGGGAGACAATCAGCCCCAGCATTTT. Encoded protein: CASSLGRGDNQPQHF.

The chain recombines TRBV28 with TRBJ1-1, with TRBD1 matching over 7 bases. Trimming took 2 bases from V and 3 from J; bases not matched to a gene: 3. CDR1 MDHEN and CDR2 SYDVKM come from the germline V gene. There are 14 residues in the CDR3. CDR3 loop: CASSLRGPYTEAFF. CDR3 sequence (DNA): TGTGCCAGCAGTTTAAGGGGGCCGTACACTGAAGCTTTCTTT.

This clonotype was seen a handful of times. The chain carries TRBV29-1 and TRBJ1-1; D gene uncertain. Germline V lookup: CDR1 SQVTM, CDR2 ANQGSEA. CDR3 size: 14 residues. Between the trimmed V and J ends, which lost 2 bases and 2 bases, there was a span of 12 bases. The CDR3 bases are TGCAGCGTTGAAAGAGCAGTATTAAACACTGAAGCTTTCTTT. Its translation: CSVERAVLNTEAFF.

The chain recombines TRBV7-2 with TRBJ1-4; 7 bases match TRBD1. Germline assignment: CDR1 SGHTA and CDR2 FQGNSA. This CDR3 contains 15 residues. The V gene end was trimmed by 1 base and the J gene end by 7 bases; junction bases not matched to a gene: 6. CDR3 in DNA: TGTGCCAGCAGCTTAGTTAGGGGGCGGAGTGAAAAACTGTTTTTT. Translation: CASSLVRGRSEKLFF.

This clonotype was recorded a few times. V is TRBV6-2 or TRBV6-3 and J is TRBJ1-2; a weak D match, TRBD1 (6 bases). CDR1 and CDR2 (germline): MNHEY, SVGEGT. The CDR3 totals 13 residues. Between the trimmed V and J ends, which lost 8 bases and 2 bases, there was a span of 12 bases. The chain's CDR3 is CASRQDKNYGYTF. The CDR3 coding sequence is TGTGCCAGCCGACAGGATAAGAACTATGGCTACACCTTC.

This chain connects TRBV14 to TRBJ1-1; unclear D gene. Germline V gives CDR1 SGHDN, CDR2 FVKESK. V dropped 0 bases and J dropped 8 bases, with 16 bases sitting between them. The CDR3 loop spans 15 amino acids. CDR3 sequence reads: CASSQEEAREPEAFF. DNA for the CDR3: TGTGCCAGCAGCCAAGAGGAGGCTCGGGAGCCAGAAGCTTTCTTT.

CDR3 coding DNA: TGCAGCGTTGTTTCAGGGGTCGGTCAGCCCCAGCATTTT. Translated, it gives CSVVSGVGQPQHF. The genes are TRBV29-1 and TRBJ1-5; a possible D gene is TRBD1 (6 bases). Germline V lookup: CDR1 SQVTM, CDR2 ANQGSEA. Trimming pared 4 bases from V and 6 bases from J, leaving 13 bases between. The CDR3 loop spans 13 amino acids.

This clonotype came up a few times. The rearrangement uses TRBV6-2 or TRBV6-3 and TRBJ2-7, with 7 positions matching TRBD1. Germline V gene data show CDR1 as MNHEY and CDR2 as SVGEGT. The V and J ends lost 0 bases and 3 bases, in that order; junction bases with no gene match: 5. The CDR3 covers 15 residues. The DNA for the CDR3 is TGTGCCAGCAGTTACTCTCTCGGACAGGACTACGAGCAGTACTTC. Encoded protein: CASSYSLGQDYEQYF.

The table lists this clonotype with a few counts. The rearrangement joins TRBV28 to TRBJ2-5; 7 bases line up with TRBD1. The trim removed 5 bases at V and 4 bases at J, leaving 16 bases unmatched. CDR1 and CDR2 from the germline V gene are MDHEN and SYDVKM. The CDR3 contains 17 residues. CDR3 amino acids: CASSHMVDPQGVETQYF. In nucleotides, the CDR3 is TGTGCCAGCAGTCATATGGTGGACCCCCAGGGGGTAGAGACCCAGTACTTC.

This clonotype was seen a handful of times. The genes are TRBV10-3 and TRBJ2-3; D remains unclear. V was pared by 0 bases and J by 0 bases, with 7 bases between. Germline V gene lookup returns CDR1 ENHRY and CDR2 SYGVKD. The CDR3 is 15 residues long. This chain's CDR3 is CAISESISSTDTQYF. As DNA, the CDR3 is TGTGCCATCAGTGAGTCAATATCTAGCACAGATACGCAGTATTTT.